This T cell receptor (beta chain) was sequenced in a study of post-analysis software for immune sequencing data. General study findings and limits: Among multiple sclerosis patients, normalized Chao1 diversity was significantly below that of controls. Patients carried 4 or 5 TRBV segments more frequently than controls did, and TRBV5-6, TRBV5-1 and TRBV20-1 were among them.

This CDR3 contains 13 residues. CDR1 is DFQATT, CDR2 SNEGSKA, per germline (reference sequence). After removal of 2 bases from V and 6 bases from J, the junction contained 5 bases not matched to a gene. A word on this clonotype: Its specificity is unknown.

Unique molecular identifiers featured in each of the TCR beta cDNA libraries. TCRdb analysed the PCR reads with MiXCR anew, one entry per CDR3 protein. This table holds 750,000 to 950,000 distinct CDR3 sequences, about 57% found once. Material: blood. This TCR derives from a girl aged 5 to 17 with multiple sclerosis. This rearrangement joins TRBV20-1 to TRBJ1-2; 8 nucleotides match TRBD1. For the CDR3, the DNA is TGCAGTGCTAGACAGGGGGCGATAAATGGCTACACCTTC. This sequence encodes CSARQGAINGYTF.